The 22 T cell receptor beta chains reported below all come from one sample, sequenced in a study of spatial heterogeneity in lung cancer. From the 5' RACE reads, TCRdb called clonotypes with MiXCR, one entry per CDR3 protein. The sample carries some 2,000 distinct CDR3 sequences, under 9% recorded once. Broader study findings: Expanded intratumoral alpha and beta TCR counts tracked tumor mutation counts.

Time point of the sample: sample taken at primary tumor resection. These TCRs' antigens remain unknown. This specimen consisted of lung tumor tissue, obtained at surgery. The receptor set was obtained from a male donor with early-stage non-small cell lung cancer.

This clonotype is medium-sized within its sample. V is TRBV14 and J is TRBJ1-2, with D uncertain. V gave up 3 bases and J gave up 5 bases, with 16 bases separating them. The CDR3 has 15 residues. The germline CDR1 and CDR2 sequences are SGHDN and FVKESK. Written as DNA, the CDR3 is TGTGCCAGCAGCCAGTGGAACGTGATATTATATGGCTACACCTTC. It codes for CASSQWNVILYGYTF.

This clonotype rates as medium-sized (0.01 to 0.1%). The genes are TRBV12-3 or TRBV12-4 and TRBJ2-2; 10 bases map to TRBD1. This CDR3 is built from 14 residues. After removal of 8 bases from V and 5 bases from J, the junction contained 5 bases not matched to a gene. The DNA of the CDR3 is TGTGCCAGCCGACAGGGGGCGCGAACCGGGGAGCTGTTTTTT. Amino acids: CASRQGARTGELFF.

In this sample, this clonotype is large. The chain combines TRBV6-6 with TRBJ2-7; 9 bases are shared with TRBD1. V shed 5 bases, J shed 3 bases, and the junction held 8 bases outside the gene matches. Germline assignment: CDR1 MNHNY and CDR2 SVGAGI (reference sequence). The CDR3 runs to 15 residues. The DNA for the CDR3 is TGTGCCAGCAGTCCGACTTGGACAGGGGTCTACGAGCAGTACTTC. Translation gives CASSPTWTGVYEQYF.

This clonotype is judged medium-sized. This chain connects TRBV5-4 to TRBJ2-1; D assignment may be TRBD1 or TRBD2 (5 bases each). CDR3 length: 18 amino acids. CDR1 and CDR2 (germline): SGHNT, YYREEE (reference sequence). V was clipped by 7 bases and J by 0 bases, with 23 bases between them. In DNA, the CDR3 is TGTGCCAGCGGCCGGGACCCCCATCCGAAAAGCTCCTACAATGAGCAGTTCTTC. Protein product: CASGRDPHPKSSYNEQFF. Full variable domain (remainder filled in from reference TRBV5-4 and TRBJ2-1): ETGVTQSPTHLIKTRGQQVTLRCSSQSGHNTVSWYQQALGQGPQFIFQYYREEENGRGNFPPRFSGLQFPNYSSELNVNALELDDSALYLCASGRDPHPKSSYNEQFFGPGTRLTVL.

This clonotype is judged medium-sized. The CDR3 sequence: CSVRVGTVIDTEAFF. CDR3 nucleotide sequence: TGCAGTGTTAGGGTAGGGACGGTGATCGACACTGAAGCTTTCTTT. The chain employs TRBV20-1 and TRBJ1-1, with a possible D match to TRBD1 (5 bases). CDR3 size: 15 residues. The ends were cut back, 7 bases at V and 3 bases at J, with 21 bases in the middle. CDR1 and CDR2 (germline): DFQATT, SNEGSKA (reference sequence).

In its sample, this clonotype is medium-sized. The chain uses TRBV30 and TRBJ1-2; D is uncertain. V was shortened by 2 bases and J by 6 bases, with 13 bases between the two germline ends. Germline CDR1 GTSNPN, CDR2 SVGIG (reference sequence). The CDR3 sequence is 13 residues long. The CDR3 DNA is TGTGCCTGGAGTCGGGGAGTGAAAGATGGCTACACCTTC. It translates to CAWSRGVKDGYTF.

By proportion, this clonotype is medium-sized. The CDR3 DNA reads TGCGCCAGCAGCCAAGGGGCACGGGGGAGCACAGATACGCAGTATTTT. Amino acids: CASSQGARGSTDTQYF. The chain links TRBV4-3 to TRBJ2-3, with D possibly TRBD2 on 6 matching bases. The germline gives CDR1 LGHNA, CDR2 YSLEER. V gave up 1 base and J gave up 0 bases, with 11 bases separating them. The CDR3 is 16 residues long.

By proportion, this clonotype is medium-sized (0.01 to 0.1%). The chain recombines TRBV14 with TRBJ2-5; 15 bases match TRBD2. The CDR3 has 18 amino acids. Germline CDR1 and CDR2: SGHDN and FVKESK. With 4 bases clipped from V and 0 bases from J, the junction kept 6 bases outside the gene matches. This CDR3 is CASSPGLAGGWYQETQYF. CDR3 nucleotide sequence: TGTGCCAGCAGCCCGGGACTAGCGGGGGGCTGGTACCAAGAGACCCAGTACTTC.

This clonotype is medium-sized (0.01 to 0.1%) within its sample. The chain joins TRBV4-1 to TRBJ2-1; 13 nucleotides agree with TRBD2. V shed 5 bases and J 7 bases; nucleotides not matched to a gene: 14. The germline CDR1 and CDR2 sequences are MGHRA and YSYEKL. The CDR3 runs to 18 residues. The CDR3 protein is CASSRLTSGGTHRNEQFF. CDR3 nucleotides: TGCGCCAGCAGCAGACTGACTAGCGGGGGGACCCACAGGAATGAGCAGTTCTTC.

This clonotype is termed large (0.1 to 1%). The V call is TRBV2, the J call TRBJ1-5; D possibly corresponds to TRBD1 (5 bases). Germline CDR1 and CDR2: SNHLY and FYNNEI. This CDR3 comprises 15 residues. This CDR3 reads CAPGTRENSNQPQHF. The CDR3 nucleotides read TGTGCTCCCGGGACGAGGGAGAATAGCAATCAGCCCCAGCATTTT.

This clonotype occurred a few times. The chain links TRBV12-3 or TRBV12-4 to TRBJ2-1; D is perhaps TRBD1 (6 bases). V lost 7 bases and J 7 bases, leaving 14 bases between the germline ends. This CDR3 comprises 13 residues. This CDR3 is CASKSTGWNEQFF. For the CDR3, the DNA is TGTGCCAGCAAGAGTACAGGGTGGAATGAGCAGTTCTTC.

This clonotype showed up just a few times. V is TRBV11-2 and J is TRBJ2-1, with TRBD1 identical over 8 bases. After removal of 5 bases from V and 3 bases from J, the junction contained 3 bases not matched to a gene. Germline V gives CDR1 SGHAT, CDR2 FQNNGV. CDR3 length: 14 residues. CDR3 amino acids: CASSQGQVYNEQFF. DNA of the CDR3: TGTGCCAGCAGCCAGGGACAGGTCTACAATGAGCAGTTCTTC.

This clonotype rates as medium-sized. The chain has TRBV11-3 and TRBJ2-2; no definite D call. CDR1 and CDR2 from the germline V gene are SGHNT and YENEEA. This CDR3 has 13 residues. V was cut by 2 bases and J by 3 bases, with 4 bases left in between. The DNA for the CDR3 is TGTGCCAGCAGCTTAAGGGACACCGGGGAGCTGTTTTTT. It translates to CASSLRDTGELFF.

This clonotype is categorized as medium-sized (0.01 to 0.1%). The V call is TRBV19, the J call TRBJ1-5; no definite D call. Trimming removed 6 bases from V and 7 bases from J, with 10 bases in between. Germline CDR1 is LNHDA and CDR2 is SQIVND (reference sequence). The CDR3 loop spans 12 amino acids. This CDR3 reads CASSDVGQPQHF. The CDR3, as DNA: TGTGCCAGTAGCGACGTCGGACAGCCCCAGCATTTT. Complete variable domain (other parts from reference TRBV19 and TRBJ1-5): DGGITQSPKYLFRKEGQNVTLSCEQNLNHDAMYWYRQDPGQGLRLIYYSQIVNDFQKGDIAEGYSVSREKKESFPLTVTSAQKNPTAFYLCASSDVGQPQHFGDGTRLSIL.

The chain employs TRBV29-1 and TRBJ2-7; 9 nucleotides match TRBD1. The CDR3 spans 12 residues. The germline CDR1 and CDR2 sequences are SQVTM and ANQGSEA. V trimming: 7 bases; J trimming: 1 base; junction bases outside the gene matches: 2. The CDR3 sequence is CSAQGASYEQYF. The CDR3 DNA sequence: TGCAGCGCACAGGGGGCGTCCTACGAGCAGTACTTC.

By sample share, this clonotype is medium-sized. CDR3 DNA: TGTGCCAGCAGCCAATGGAGAGCGGGGGGGTACAATGAGCAGTTCTTC. Translated, it gives CASSQWRAGGYNEQFF. The chain has TRBV7-9 and TRBJ2-1; 10 nucleotides agree with TRBD2. V lost 5 bases and J lost 4; bases outside the gene matches: 8. Per germline, CDR1 SEHNR and CDR2 FQNEAQ (reference sequence). This CDR3 has 16 residues.

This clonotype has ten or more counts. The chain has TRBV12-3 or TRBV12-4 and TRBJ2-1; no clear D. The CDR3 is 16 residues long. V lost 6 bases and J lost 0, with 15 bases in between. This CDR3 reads CASSSLGLSSYNEQFF. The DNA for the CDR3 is TGTGCCAGCAGCTCCCTGGGATTAAGCTCCTACAATGAGCAGTTCTTC.

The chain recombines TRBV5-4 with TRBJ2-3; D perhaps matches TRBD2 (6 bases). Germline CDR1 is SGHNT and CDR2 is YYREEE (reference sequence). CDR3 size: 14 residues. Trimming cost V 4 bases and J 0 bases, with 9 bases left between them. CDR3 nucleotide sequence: TGTGCCAGCAGCCCGAGCGGGAGCACAGATACGCAGTATTTT. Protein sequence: CASSPSGSTDTQYF.

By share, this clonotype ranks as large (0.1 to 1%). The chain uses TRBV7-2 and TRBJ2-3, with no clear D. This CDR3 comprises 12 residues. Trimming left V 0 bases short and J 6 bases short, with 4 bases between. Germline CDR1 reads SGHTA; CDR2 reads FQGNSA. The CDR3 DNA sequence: TGTGCCAGCAGCTTAGCGCTGGATACGCAGTATTTT. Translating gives CASSLALDTQYF.

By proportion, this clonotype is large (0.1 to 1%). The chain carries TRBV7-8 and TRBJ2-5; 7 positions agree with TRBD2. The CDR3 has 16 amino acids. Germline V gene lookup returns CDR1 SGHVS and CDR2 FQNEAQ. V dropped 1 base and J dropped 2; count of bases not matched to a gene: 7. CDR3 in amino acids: CASSLVVTSLQETQYF. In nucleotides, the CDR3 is TGTGCCAGCAGCTTAGTGGTGACTAGCCTACAAGAGACCCAGTACTTC. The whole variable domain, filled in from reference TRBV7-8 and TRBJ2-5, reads GAGVSQSPRYKVAKRGQDVALRCDPISGHVSLFWYQQALGQGPEFLTYFQNEAQLDKSGLPSDRFFAERPEGSVSTLKIQRTQQEDSAVYLCASSLVVTSLQETQYFGPGTRLLVL.

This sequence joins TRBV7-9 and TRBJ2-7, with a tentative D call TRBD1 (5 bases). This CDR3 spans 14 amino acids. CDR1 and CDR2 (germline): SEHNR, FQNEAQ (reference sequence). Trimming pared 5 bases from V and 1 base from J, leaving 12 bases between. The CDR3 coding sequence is TGTGCCAGCAGCCCCATAGGGGTTTCCTACGAGCAGTACTTC. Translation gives CASSPIGVSYEQYF.

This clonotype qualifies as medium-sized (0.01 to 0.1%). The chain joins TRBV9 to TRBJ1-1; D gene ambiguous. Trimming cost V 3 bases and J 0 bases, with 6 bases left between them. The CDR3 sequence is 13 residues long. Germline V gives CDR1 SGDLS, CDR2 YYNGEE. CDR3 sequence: CASSAGLNTEAFF. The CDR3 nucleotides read TGTGCCAGCAGCGCAGGACTGAACACTGAAGCTTTCTTT.